This T cell receptor (beta chain) was identified during a study of CXCR3-negative and CXCR3-positive naive CD8 T cells. Study findings and constraints: Memory CD8+ cells showed much lower diversity, while both naive subsets were comparably high. Similar TRBV-TRBJ usage characterized naive CXCR3-negative and CXCR3-positive cells; memory cells differed.

The libraries of TRB cDNA were constructed through 5' RACE using UMI labels. TCRdb re-analyzed the 5' RACE reads; it lists each CDR3 protein once, without DNA. The listing contains some 38,000 distinct CDR3 sequences. The CDR3 has 16 residues. Germline CDR1 and CDR2: MDHEN and SYDVKM. Of note for this clonotype: Its target is not known.

V and J are TRBV28 and TRBJ2-7; without DNA, the TCRdb call of TRBD1 cannot be checked. Sequencing input: memory CD8+ T cells from blood. The TCR sequence derives from a human donor in good health. Some clones in this sample may be carry-over from other donors' samples. Here the CDR3 reads CASSLSGTGGRYEQYF.